The clone carrying this T cell receptor beta chain was recorded many times. The CDR3 length is 15 residues. Germline CDR1 and CDR2: SGHDN and FVKESK. Trimming shortened V by 0 bases and J by 2 bases, and 8 bases separated the two germline ends. Time point meaning: newly diagnosed GD, antithyroid drugs for less than 3 months. Isolated PBMC RNA provided the starting material for the TCR library. This record belongs to a study of regulatory T cells in long-lasting Graves disease. Relying on iRepertoire HTBI primers and Arm-PCR of CDR3 regions, the team built TCR beta libraries. TCRdb re-analysed the multiplex PCR reads in MiXCR, keeping a single row per CDR3 protein. The sample comprises about 530,000 distinct CDR3 sequences, 15% to 20% of which are singletons, and about 25% rests with the top ten. The same specimen was also included in a second study, on T cells in Graves' hyperthyroidism and ophthalmopathy. That source reports: Median prediction lead before ophthalmopathy onset was about 6.7 months with the model.

Here the sequenced sample was peripheral blood mononuclear cells (PBMCs), taken at new diagnosis, from a patient treated with antithyroid drugs. The clonotype was recovered from a woman aged 35 to 59 with Graves disease. V usage is TRBV14 and J usage is TRBJ2-1; no clear D gene. For the CDR3, the DNA is TGTGCCAGCAGCCAAGACAGTTACCCCTACAATGAGCAGTTCTTC. It specifies CASSQDSYPYNEQFF.